The 19 T cell receptor beta chains listed next were all sequenced from one sample in a study of OX40 agonist ivuxolimab in advanced cancers. Library preparation was by the immunoSEQ multiplex PCR assay. Entries here come from immuneACCESS through TCRdb and include only in-frame sequences with V and J called. Some clones fail to appear in such tables; in the studies checked, an unresolved V gene covers under half of the shortfall, and the cause of the remainder is unknown. This sample lists some 86,000 clones; around 92% were detected once. Jointly, the top ten make up approximately 6.5% of the sample. The starting material was CD4+ or CD8+ T cells sorted from blood, obtained in a trial of the OX40 agonist ivuxolimab. Source of these receptors: an adult with an advanced solid tumor such as melanoma, head and neck, liver or kidney cancer.

The chain uses TRBV30 and TRBJ2-7; D is uncertain. This CDR3 comprises 12 residues. Germline assignment: CDR1 GTSNPN and CDR2 SVGIG (reference sequence). The V end was cut by 5 bases, the J end by 4 bases, with 12 bases between. CDR3 amino acids: CAWAGLPYEQYF. CDR3 nucleotide sequence: TGTGCCTGGGCTGGTTTGCCTTACGAGCAGTACTTC. Drawing the rest from reference TRBV30 and TRBJ2-7, the complete variable domain is SQTIHQWPATLVQPVGSPLSLECTVEGTSNPNLYWYRQAAGRGLQLLFYSVGIGQISSEVPQNLSASRPQDRQFILSSKKLLLSDSGFYLCAWAGLPYEQYFGPGTRLTVT.

The chain joins TRBV5-3 to TRBJ2-3, with D perhaps matching TRBD1 (6 bases). TRBV5-3 is flagged as an ORF with uncertain function. Trimming removed 4 bases from V and 4 bases from J, with 13 bases in between. This CDR3 is built from 14 residues. The CDR3: CARSAHRVSDTQYF. The CDR3 region has the DNA TGTGCCAGAAGCGCTCACAGGGTATCAGATACGCAGTATTTT.

This chain links TRBV29-1 with TRBJ2-5, with a weak D call TRBD2 (7 bases). The CDR3 covers 13 residues. Germline V gene data show CDR1 as SQVTM and CDR2 as ANQGSEA. V lost 3 bases and J lost 4, with 12 bases in between. The CDR3 DNA reads as TGCAGCGTTGATGGGGGGGCCGGAGAGACCCAGTACTTC. Its protein is CSVDGGAGETQYF.

The chain links TRBV4-2 to TRBJ1-4; D ambiguous. V lost 8 bases, J lost 3 bases, and 16 bases lay in between. Germline CDR1 is LGHNA and CDR2 is YNFKEQ. This CDR3 is 15 amino acids long. The CDR3 bases are TGTGCCAGCCTTCCGTCGGGCGGAGCTAATGAAAAACTGTTTTTT. Amino acids: CASLPSGGANEKLFF.

This chain connects TRBV5-1 to TRBJ2-1, with D perhaps matching TRBD1 (5 bases). Germline assignment: CDR1 SGHRS and CDR2 YFSETQ. CDR3 length: 15 residues. V lost 5 bases and J 9 bases, leaving 21 bases between the germline ends. DNA of the CDR3: TGCGCCAGCAGTTCGCAGGTCGGACAAGGACGTGAGCAGTTCTTC. As protein: CASSSQVGQGREQFF.

The chain couples TRBV5-1 to TRBJ1-4; D perhaps matches TRBD1 (5 bases). CDR3 length: 16 residues. CDR1 SGHRS and CDR2 YFSETQ come from the germline V gene. V lost 4 bases, J lost 6 bases, and 19 bases lay in between. The DNA for the CDR3 is TGCGCCAGCAGCGCAACCCCGGGGGTAGGGGATGAAAAACTGTTTTTT. It translates to CASSATPGVGDEKLFF. The whole variable domain, remainder taken from reference TRBV5-1 and TRBJ1-4, is KAGVTQTPRYLIKTRGQQVTLSCSPISGHRSVSWYQQTPGQGLQFLFEYFSETQRNKGNFPGRFSGRQFSNSRSEMNVSTLELGDSALYLCASSATPGVGDEKLFFGSGTQLSVL.

This clone was observed once. This chain joins TRBV5-1 and TRBJ2-3, with TRBD2 matching 10 bases. V was clipped by 0 bases and J by 4 bases; unmatched bases: 5. Germline values: CDR1 SGHRS, CDR2 YFSETQ. CDR3 length: 16 amino acids. The CDR3 bases are TGCGCCAGCAGCTTGGTGGCTAGCGGGAGCTCAGATACGCAGTATTTT. Protein: CASSLVASGSSDTQYF.

This chain joins TRBV7-3 and TRBJ2-7, with a tentative D call TRBD1 (5 bases). Trimming removed 6 bases from V and 5 bases from J, with 14 bases in between. Germline CDR1 reads SGHTA; CDR2 reads FQGTGA. This CDR3 has 13 residues. Here the CDR3 reads CASRPTGSHEQYF. CDR3 sequence (DNA): TGTGCCAGCAGGCCCACAGGATCCCACGAGCAGTACTTC.

The genes are TRBV5-1 and TRBJ2-1; D might be TRBD1 or TRBD2, each matching 5 bases. In germline, CDR1 is SGHRS, CDR2 YFSETQ. CDR3 length: 14 amino acids. V lost 4 bases to trimming and J lost 5 bases, with 13 bases between them. CDR3 protein: CASSLGTANNEQFF. CDR3 in DNA: TGCGCCAGCAGCCTCGGGACCGCTAACAATGAGCAGTTCTTC.

The chain carries TRBV6-5 and TRBJ1-5, with 7 nucleotides matching TRBD1. Trimming took 5 bases from V and 6 from J; bases not matched to a gene: 7. The CDR3 consists of 14 residues. CDR1 MNHEY and CDR2 SVGAGI come from the germline V gene. CDR3 DNA: TGTGCCAGCAGTCGAGACAGGGTAGGTCAGCCCCAGCATTTT. Its protein is CASSRDRVGQPQHF.

V and J are TRBV28 and TRBJ2-7; 7 bases agree with TRBD1. This CDR3 contains 13 residues. V lost 8 bases and J lost 7; bases outside the gene matches: 11. Germline lookup yields CDR1 MDHEN and CDR2 SYDVKM. The CDR3, as DNA: TGTGCCAGCCTGCAGGACAGGCTATCTGAGCAGTACTTC. Protein product: CASLQDRLSEQYF.

The rearrangement uses TRBV5-1 and TRBJ1-1; 10 bases match TRBD1. V lost 3 bases and J lost 11; bases outside the gene matches: 16. CDR1 SGHRS and CDR2 YFSETQ come from the germline V gene. This CDR3 is built from 16 residues. The CDR3 DNA reads TGCGCCAGCAGCTCCACGCAGGGACAGGGGCAATCATGGGCTTTCTTT. This encodes CASSSTQGQGQSWAFF.

This chain uses TRBV29-1 with TRBJ2-5; D possibly corresponds to TRBD1 (6 bases). CDR3 length equals 13 residues. Per germline, CDR1 SQVTM and CDR2 ANQGSEA. The ends were cut back, 7 bases at V and 1 base at J, with 13 bases in the middle. The CDR3 sequence is CSARDTPQETQYF. CDR3 DNA: TGCAGCGCCAGGGACACCCCCCAAGAGACCCAGTACTTC.

The chain has TRBV10-1 and TRBJ2-5, with D possibly matching TRBD2 (5 bases). This CDR3 contains 12 residues. V lost 3 bases, J lost 5 bases, and 7 bases lay in between. Germline V lookup: CDR1 WNHNN, CDR2 SYGVQD (reference sequence). CDR3 in DNA: TGCGCCAGCAGTGACCCGGGGGAGACCCAGTACTTC. It codes for CASSDPGETQYF.

The chain couples TRBV27 to TRBJ2-7; D not certain. The germline CDR1 and CDR2 sequences are MNHEY and SMNVEV (reference sequence). V lost 2 bases, J lost 2 bases, and 13 bases lay in between. This CDR3 is built from 15 residues. The CDR3 sequence: CASSLISRAPYEQYF. The CDR3 coding sequence is TGTGCCAGCAGTTTAATCTCCAGAGCACCCTACGAGCAGTACTTC.

The V call is TRBV5-1, the J call TRBJ2-1; 10 nucleotides match TRBD2. Trimming cost V 1 base and J 6 bases; bases outside gene matches: 7. In germline, CDR1 is SGHRS, CDR2 YFSETQ. CDR3 length equals 16 residues. The CDR3 bases are TGCGCCAGCAGCTTGCAGCCGGGACTAGCGTCCAATGAGCAGTTCTTC. Translating gives CASSLQPGLASNEQFF.

The rearrangement links TRBV6-9 to TRBJ2-1; TRBD2 matches 8 bases. Germline assignment: CDR1 MNHGY and CDR2 SVAAGI. This CDR3 spans 15 amino acids. V shed 10 bases, J shed 2 bases, and the junction held 10 bases outside the gene matches. For the CDR3, the DNA is TGTGCCACCAGGGAGAGCGGGAGAGCCTACAATGAGCAGTTCTTC. Its protein is CATRESGRAYNEQFF.

This clone occurred once. Other DNA sequences within the sample encode an identical CDR3. The chain employs TRBV30 and TRBJ2-5; D remains ambiguous. V lost 4 bases and J lost 0, with 3 bases in between. This CDR3 is built from 11 residues. CDR1 is GTSNPN and CDR2 is SVGIG in the germline V gene (reference sequence). The chain's CDR3 is CAWTDQETQYF. CDR3 bases: TGTGCCTGGACGGACCAAGAGACCCAGTACTTC.

This clone appeared once. This sequence joins TRBV5-1 and TRBJ2-3; possible D gene TRBD1, 6 bases. CDR3 size: 15 residues. Looked up from germline, CDR1 is SGHRS and CDR2 is YFSETQ. Trimming removed 3 bases at V and 2 bases at J, with 13 bases between. For the CDR3, the DNA is TGCGCCAGCAGCTCCTCCGGGACACCCACAGATACGCAGTATTTT. This translates into CASSSSGTPTDTQYF.